There are a few counts of the clone carrying this T cell receptor (gamma chain). Other DNA sequences in this specimen translate into the identical CDR3. The receptor sequences were amplified from genomic DNA of peripheral blood mononuclear cells. TCRdb re-called the multiplex PCR reads with CATT. This sample has under 2,500 gamma-chain clones, with about 9.1% found just once. This record comes from a study of gamma delta lymphoproliferative disorders and STAT genes. The V and J ends lost 0 bases and 4 bases, in that order; junction bases with no gene match: 0. The CDR3 contains 12 residues. Germline V gene sequence: CDR1 GITISATS, CDR2 ISYDGTV (reference sequence).

This receptor was obtained from a human donor with gamma-delta T-cell large granular lymphocyte leukemia. The source material was blood. This chain uses TRGV9 with TRGJ1 or TRGJ2. The J gene, absent from TCRdb, was called here by matching the DNA to germline. This CDR3 is CALWEVYYKKLF. The CDR3 nucleotides are TGTGCCTTGTGGGAGGTGTATTATAAGAAACTCTTT.